The 2 T cell receptor beta chains reported below all come from one sample, sequenced in a study of T cells in Graves' hyperthyroidism and ophthalmopathy. TCR beta CDR3 sequences were amplified from RNA transcripts. In the first-round RT-PCR of the TCR CDR3, the HTBI primer set was used. Via MiXCR, TCRdb re-called the multiplex PCR reads, giving one row per CDR3 protein. The data contain about 740,000 distinct CDR3 sequences, 13% to 15% of them seen just once; the ten biggest clones take up about 9.4%. The sequenced sample consisted of blood. The receptors come from a woman aged 18-29 years with Graves' hyperthyroidism.

This clonotype was counted many times. This chain links TRBV9 with TRBJ1-5; D is possibly TRBD1 (5 bases). This CDR3 comprises 15 residues. V shed 0 bases and J shed 3 bases, with 10 bases lying between them. In germline, CDR1 is SGDLS, CDR2 YYNGEE. The CDR3 protein is CASSVEAGFNQPQHF. The CDR3 DNA reads as TGTGCCAGCAGCGTAGAAGCAGGGTTCAATCAGCCCCAGCATTTT.

For this clonotype: This may be a read error, as it is one base from a much larger clone. This sequence joins TRBV6-1 and TRBJ2-3; 8 bases are shared with TRBD2. The CDR3 is 15 residues long. Germline V gene lookup returns CDR1 MNHNS and CDR2 SASEGT. The chain's CDR3 is CASSGETSVADMQYF. As DNA, the CDR3 is TGTGCCAGCAGTGGGGAGACTAGCGTGGCAGATATGCAGTATTTT.